This note documents a single T cell receptor beta chain sequence. Its antigen is not identified. TCRdb itself ran the RT-PCR reads through MiXCR, one entry per CDR3 protein. The data show 600,000 to 850,000 distinct CDR3 sequences, around 15% seen once. The data are from a study of response to subunit inactivated influenza vaccine. The CDR3 is 16 residues long. Per germline, CDR1 SGHTA and CDR2 FQGNSA. With 1 base clipped from V and 5 bases from J, the junction kept 10 bases outside the gene matches. Findings of the study overall: Authors suggested that a seasonal influenza vaccination recruits few new T cells each time.

The chain carries TRBV7-2 and TRBJ2-5; 7 nucleotides agree with TRBD1. The source is a man aged 50 to 60 who received an inactivated influenza vaccine. Here the sequenced sample was PBMCs from blood, taken around 15 days before vaccination. This CDR3 is CASSLGLQGISETQYF. Here the CDR3 DNA reads TGTGCCAGCAGCTTAGGGTTACAGGGGATAAGTGAGACCCAGTACTTC.